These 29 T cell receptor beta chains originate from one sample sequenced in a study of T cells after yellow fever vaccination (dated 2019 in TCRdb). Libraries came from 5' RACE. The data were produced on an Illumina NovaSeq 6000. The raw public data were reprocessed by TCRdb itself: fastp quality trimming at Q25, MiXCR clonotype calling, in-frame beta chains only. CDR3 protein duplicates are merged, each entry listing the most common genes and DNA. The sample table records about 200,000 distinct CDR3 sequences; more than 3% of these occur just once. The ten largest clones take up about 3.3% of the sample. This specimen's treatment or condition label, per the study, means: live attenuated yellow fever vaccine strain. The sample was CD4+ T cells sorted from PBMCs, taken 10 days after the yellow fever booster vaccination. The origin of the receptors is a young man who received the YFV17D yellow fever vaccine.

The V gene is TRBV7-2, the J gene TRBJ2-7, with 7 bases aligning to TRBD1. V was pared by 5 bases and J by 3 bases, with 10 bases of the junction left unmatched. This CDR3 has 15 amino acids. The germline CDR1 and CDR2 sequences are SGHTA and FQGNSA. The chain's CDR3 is CASSPRQGGDYEQYF. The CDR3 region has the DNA TGTGCCAGCAGCCCACGACAGGGTGGGGACTACGAGCAGTACTTC.

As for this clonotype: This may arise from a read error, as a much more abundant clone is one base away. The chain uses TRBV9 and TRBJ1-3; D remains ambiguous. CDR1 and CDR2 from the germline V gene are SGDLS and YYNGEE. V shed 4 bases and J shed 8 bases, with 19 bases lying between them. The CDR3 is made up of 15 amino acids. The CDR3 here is CASSPQAGNVDTIYF. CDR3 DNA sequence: TGTGCCAGCAGCCCCCAGGCGGGGAACGTGGACACCATATATTTT.

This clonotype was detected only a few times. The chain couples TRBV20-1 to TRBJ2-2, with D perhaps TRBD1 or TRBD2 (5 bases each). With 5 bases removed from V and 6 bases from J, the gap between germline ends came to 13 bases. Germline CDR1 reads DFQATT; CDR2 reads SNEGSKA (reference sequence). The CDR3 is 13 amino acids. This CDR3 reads CSAPGTFSGELFF. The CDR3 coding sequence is TGCAGTGCTCCCGGGACCTTTTCCGGGGAGCTGTTTTTT.

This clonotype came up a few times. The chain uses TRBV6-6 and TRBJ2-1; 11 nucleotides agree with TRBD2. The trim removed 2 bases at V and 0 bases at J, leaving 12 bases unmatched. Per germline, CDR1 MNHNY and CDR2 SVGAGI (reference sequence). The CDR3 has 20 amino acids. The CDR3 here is CASSYVAGTSGPSSYNEQFF. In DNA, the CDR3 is TGTGCCAGCAGTTACGTAGCCGGGACTAGCGGACCAAGCTCCTACAATGAGCAGTTCTTC.

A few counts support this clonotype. The CDR3 DNA follows: TGCGCCAGCAGCTTGGTGTCGCCAGATACGCAGTATTTT. Protein product: CASSLVSPDTQYF. V usage is TRBV5-1 and J usage is TRBJ2-3; D gene ambiguous. V was clipped by 0 bases and J by 4 bases, with 6 bases between them. Germline CDR1 and CDR2: SGHRS and YFSETQ. The CDR3 extends over 13 amino acids.

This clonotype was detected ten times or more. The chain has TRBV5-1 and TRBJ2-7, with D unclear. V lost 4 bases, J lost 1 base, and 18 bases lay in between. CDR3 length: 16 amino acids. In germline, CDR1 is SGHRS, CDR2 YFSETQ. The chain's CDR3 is CASSNTGRLLSYEQYF. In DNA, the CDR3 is TGCGCCAGCAGCAATACGGGTCGTTTGCTTTCCTACGAGCAGTACTTC.

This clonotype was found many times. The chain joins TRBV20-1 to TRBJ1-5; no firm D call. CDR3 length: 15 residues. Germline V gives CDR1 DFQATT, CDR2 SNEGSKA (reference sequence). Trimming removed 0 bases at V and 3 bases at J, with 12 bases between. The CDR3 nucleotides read TGCAGTGCTAGAGAATTCGGACGGCTCAATCAGCCCCAGCATTTT. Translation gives CSAREFGRLNQPQHF.

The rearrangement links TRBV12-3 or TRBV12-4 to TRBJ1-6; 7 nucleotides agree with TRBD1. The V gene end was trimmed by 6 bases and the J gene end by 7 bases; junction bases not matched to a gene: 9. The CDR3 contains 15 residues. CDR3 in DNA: TGTGCCAGCAGCCAGGGGGGGACAGTGAATTCACCCCTCCACTTT. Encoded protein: CASSQGGTVNSPLHF.

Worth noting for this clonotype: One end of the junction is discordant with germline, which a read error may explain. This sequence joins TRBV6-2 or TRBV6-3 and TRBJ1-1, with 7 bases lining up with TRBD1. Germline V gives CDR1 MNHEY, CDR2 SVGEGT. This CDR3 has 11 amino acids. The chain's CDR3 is CASSLGQLAVF. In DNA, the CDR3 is TGTGCCAGCAGTTTGGGACAGCTTGCCGTCTTT.

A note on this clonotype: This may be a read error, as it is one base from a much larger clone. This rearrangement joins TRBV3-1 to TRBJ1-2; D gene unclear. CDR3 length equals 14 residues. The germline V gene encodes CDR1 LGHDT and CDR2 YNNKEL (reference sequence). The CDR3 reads CDSSQRHLTHGYTF. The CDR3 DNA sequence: TGTGACAGCAGTCAAAGACATCTGACTCATGGCTACACCTTC.

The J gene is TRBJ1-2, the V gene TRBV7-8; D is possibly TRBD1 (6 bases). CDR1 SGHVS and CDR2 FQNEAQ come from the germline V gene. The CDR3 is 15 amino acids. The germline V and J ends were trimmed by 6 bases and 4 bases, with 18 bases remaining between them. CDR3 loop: CASSSRGGAVYGYTF. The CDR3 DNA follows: TGTGCCAGCAGTTCCCGGGGGGGCGCGGTCTATGGCTACACCTTC.

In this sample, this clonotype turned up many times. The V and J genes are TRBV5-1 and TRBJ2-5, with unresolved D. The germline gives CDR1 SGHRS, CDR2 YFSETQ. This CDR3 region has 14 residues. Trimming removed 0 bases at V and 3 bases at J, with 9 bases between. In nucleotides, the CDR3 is TGCGCCAGCAGCTTGGGACCCCCCAAAGAGACCCAGTACTTC. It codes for CASSLGPPKETQYF.

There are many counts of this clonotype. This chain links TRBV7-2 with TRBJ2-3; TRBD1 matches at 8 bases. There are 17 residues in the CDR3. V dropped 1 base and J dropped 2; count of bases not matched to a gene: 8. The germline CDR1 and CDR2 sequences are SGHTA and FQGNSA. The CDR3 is CASSLVGRQGTTDTQYF. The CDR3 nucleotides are TGTGCCAGCAGCTTAGTGGGCCGACAGGGGACCACAGATACGCAGTATTTT. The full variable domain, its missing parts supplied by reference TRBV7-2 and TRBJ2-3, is GAGVSQSPSNKVTEKGKDVELRCDPISGHTALYWYRQSLGQGLEFLIYFQGNSAPDKSGLPSDRFSAERTGGSVSTLTIQRTQQEDSAVYLCASSLVGRQGTTDTQYFGPGTRLTVL.

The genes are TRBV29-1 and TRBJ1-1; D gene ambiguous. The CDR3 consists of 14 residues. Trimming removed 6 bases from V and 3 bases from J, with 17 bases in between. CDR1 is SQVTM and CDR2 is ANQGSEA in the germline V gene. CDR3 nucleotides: TGCAGCGTGTCGTGGTCGGGGTACGACACTGAAGCTTTCTTT. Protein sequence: CSVSWSGYDTEAFF.

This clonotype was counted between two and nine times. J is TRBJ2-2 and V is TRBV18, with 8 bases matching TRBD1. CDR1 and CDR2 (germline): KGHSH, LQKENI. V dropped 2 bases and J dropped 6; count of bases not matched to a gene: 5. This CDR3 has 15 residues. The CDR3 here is CASSPVTGAPGELFF. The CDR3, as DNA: TGTGCCAGCTCACCAGTGACAGGGGCCCCCGGGGAGCTGTTTTTT.

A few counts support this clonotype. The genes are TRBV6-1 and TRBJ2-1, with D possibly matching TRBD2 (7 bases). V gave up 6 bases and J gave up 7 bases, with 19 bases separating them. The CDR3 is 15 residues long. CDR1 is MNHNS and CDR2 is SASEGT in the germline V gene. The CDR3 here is CASSLLGAGENEQFF. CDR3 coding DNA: TGTGCCAGCAGCCTATTGGGGGCGGGAGAAAATGAGCAGTTCTTC.

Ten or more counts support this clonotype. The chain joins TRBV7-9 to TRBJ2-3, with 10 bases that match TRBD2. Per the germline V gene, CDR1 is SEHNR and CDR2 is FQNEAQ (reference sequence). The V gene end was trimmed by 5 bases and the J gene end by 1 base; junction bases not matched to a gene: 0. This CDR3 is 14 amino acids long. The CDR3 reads CASSTSGGTDTQYF. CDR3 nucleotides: TGTGCCAGCAGCACTAGCGGGGGCACAGATACGCAGTATTTT.

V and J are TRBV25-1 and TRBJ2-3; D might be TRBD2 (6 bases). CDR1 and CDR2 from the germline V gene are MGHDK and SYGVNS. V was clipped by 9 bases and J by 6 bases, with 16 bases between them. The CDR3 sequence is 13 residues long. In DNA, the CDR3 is TGTGCCAGTGACGGGGGACGACTGGATACGCAGTATTTT. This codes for CASDGGRLDTQYF.

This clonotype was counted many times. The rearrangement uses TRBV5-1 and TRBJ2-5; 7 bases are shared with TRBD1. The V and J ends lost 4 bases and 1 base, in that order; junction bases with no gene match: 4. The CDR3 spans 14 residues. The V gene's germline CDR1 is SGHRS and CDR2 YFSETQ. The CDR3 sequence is CASSQRQGQETQYF. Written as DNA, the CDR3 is TGCGCCAGCAGCCAACGACAGGGCCAAGAGACCCAGTACTTC.

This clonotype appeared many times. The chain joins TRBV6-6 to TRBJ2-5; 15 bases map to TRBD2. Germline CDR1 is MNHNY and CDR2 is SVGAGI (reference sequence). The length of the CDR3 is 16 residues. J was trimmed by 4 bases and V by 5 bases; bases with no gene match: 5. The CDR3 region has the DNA TGTGCCAGCAGTGACATGGGACTAGCGGGGGGAGAGACCCAGTACTTC. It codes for CASSDMGLAGGETQYF.

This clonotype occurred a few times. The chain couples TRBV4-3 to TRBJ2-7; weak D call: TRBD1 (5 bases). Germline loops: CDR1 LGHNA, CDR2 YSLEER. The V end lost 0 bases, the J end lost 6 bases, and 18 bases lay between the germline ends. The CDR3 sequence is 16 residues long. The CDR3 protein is CASSQDAVQGESEQYF. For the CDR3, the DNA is TGCGCCAGCAGCCAAGATGCTGTGCAGGGCGAATCCGAGCAGTACTTC.

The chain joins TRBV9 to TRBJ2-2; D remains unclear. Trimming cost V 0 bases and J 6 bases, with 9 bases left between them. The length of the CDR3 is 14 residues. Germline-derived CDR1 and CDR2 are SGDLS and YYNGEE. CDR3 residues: CASSVAPKSGELFF. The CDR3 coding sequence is TGTGCCAGCAGCGTAGCTCCTAAGTCCGGGGAGCTGTTTTTT.

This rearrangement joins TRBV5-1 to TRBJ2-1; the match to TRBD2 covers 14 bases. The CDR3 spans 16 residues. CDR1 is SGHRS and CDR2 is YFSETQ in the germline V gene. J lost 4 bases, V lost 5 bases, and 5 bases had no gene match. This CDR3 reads CASRVTSGGAYNEQFF. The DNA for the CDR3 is TGCGCCAGCAGAGTGACTAGCGGGGGGGCGTACAATGAGCAGTTCTTC. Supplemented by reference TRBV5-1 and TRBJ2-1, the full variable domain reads KAGVTQTPRYLIKTRGQQVTLSCSPISGHRSVSWYQQTPGQGLQFLFEYFSETQRNKGNFPGRFSGRQFSNSRSEMNVSTLELGDSALYLCASRVTSGGAYNEQFFGPGTRLTVL.

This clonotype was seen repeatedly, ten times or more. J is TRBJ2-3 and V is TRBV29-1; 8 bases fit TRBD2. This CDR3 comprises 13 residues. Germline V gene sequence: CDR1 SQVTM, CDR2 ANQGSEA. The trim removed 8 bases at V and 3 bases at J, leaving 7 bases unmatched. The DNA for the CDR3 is TGCAGCCCCACAGGACTAGCAACAGATACGCAGTATTTT. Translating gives CSPTGLATDTQYF.

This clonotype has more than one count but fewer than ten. The CDR3 here is CSARGPQGIHRQYF. The DNA of the CDR3 is TGCAGTGCTAGGGGTCCTCAGGGGATCCACCGGCAGTATTTT. This rearrangement joins TRBV20-1 to TRBJ2-3; weak D call: TRBD1 (6 bases). The length of the CDR3 is 14 residues. Trimming took off 3 bases at V and 11 bases at J, with 21 bases between the two ends. Germline loops: CDR1 DFQATT, CDR2 SNEGSKA (reference sequence).

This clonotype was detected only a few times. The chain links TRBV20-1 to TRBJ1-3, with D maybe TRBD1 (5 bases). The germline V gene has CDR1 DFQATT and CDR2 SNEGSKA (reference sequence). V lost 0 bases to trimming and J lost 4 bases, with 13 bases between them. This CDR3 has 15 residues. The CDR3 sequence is CSARDGAGSGNTIYF. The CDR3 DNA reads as TGCAGTGCTAGAGATGGGGCAGGGTCGGGAAACACCATATATTTT.

CDR3 nucleotides: TGTGCCAGCAGTTCAGTTAGGGGCGAGGGCACAGATACGCAGTATTTT. The encoded protein is CASSSVRGEGTDTQYF. The chain is built from TRBV25-1 and TRBJ2-3; the D gene is possibly TRBD1 (5 bases). There are 16 residues in the CDR3. Per the germline V gene, CDR1 is MGHDK and CDR2 is SYGVNS. Trimming took off 5 bases at V and 1 base at J, with 16 bases between the two ends. The full variable domain, rest sourced from reference TRBV25-1 and TRBJ2-3, is EADIYQTPRYLVIGTGKKITLECSQTMGHDKMYWYQQDPGMELHLIHYSYGVNSTEKGDLSSESTVSRIRTEHFPLTLESARPSHTSQYLCASSSVRGEGTDTQYFGPGTRLTVL.

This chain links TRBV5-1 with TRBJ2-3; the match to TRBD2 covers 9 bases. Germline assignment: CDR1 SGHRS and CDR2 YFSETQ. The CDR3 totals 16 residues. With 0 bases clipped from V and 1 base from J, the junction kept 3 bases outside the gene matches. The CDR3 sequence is CASSLASGVGTDTQYF. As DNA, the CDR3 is TGCGCCAGCAGCTTGGCTAGCGGGGTGGGCACAGATACGCAGTATTTT.

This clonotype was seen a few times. The CDR3 sequence: CASSQAREWNTEAFF. CDR3 nucleotide sequence: TGCGCCAGCAGCCAAGCAAGGGAATGGAACACTGAAGCTTTCTTT. The chain carries TRBV4-1 and TRBJ1-1; D is unresolved. The V end lost 1 base, the J end lost 1 base, and 10 bases lay between the germline ends. The CDR3 is 15 residues long. CDR1 and CDR2 (germline): MGHRA, YSYEKL.